This TCR beta chain was identified during a study of blood T cell repertoires in COVID-19. Across the study: Material from acute and convalescent COVID-19 was sourced from the United States, Italy and Spain. T cells, B-cell-depleted T cells, or PBMCs provided the cDNA or gDNA that served as material.

The germline CDR1 and CDR2 sequences are MNHNS and SASEGT. V lost 3 bases, J lost 5 bases, and 17 bases lay in between. This CDR3 comprises 16 residues. In the authors' methods: Estimation of nucleated cell counts was performed using reference gene primer amplification. Using immunoSEQ multiplex PCR, the repertoire was profiled, and TCRdb retains in-frame clones only, with some absent. V and J calls and clone size are those listed in that table; D and trimming were worked out from the DNA. Of around 180,000 clones in the sample, around four fifths were seen once. The sequenced sample consisted of peripheral blood. This sequence originates from a woman aged 25 to 39 with acute or convalescent COVID-19. The J gene is TRBJ1-3, the V gene TRBV6-1, with a tentative D call TRBD1 (5 bases). DNA of the CDR3: TGTGCCAGCAGTGACCGGGCCAGGGCTGAGAGAAACACCATATATTTT. Translating gives CASSDRARAERNTIYF.